This TCR beta chain came from a study of shared clonotypes between healthy human individuals (dated by TCRdb to the early 2020s). In terms of the full investigation: Two women and three men aged 18 to 49 years were included in the cohort. For each donor, CD4 naive and CD4 memory were each given three plates, CD8 naive was given two plates, and CD8 memory was given one plate. To estimate repertoire size and how much clonotypes are shared between individuals, the study performed deep sequencing of blood TCR repertoires from about five healthy adults. To increase sequencing depth and limit assay-specific biases, TCR repertoire library preparation and sequencing were carried out by different laboratories using diverse techniques. Per donor, leukapheresis produced somewhere between about 0.9 and 9 billion PBMCs.

This clone was seen many times. The antigen it binds to is not known. No much larger clonotype is one base removed from it; base qualities were not supplied. Using the deep immunoSEQ assay, TCR CDR3 regions were amplified from genomic DNA by multiplex PCR. Genomic DNA extracted from each cell subset was distributed evenly over all wells of several immunoSEQ 96-well plates, and each plate served as one replicate. Each replicate PCR for sorted subsets received about 220 ng genomic DNA, equal to about 30,000 T cell genomes. Purified libraries were quantified with a Qubit 3.0 fluorometer, sized on a Bioanalyzer 2100, and re-quantified with the KAPA Library Quantification kit. Each immunoSEQ 96-well plate was sequenced on its own single-read 150-cycle Illumina NextSeq 550 flow cell. The paper's data handling went like this. The immunoSEQ output contained only junctional sequences without quality scores, so filtering could not match that applied to full-length reads. Sequences were annotated with PyIR, a Python wrapper for IgBLAST v1.9, and V/J genes and CDR3 were assigned using IMGT germline references. Reads were removed for weak V/J assignments (E-value above 1e-6), missing CDR3, stop codons, out-of-frame junctions, or ambiguous translated residues. A V3J clonotype was defined by an identical inferred V gene, J gene, and CDR3 amino acid sequence. Percentage overlap between repertoires was computed as shared unique clonotypes divided by the size of the smaller repertoire. Three approaches were used to assess repertoire richness: RTK rarefaction, the Chao1 estimator, and Recon v2.1 estimates of unobserved clonotypes. Generation probabilities for all TCRbeta clonotypes obtained by the gDNA method from a few donors were computed using OLGA. TCRdb took over this immuneACCESS table, retaining in-frame rearrangements with V and J assigned. Such tables are incomplete; in checked studies, under half of the missing clones stem from an unresolved V gene, and the remainder is unexplained. That table furnishes V, J and clone size, whereas the DNA furnished D and trimming. Across this sample there are hundreds of thousands of clones, with around 74% seen only once. The ten most abundant clones make up approximately 1.8% of the sample.

Looking up the germline V gene yields CDR1 SGHVS and CDR2 FQNEAQ. The CDR3 has 16 amino acids, counting the end cysteine and phenylalanine. Only the CDR3 DNA is retained, 48 bases long and in frame from the first base. V loses 5 bases at its end and J loses 0 bases; junction bases beyond the gene matches: 6. On the study overall, not on this receptor specifically: Based on pairwise subsampling, the degree of clonotype sharing among donors was expected to be affected by sequencing depth. About 4.5% of naive CD4, 3.5% of naive CD8, approximately 2.2% of memory CD4, and about 0.4% of memory CD8 clonotypes were shared across several donors. Naive subsets generally had larger estimated clonotype richness than memory subsets did. Sampling was limited to blood, and TCR repertoires in tissue likely differ from TCR repertoires in blood. Clonotypes shared by all four sorted-subset donors showed higher generation probabilities than non-shared clonotypes. The small number of donors limited the genetic and exposure-history diversity represented. Even with the large sequencing depth, rarefaction of the sorted-subset datasets indicated that sequencing was incomplete.

The donors were healthy, HIV-negative adults with no recently reported acute infections or vaccinations. Every donor was a Caucasian adult residing in Nashville, Tennessee, USA. CD4+ T cells were enriched through magnetic negative selection, after which naive cells were positively selected on CD45RA and the remaining negative fraction served as the memory subset. Blood was obtained by leukapheresis, after which PBMCs were separated by Ficoll-Histopaque density gradient centrifugation and cryopreserved in liquid nitrogen vapor phase. Analytical flow cytometry was used to check the purity and quantity of each magnetically sorted T cell population. Each sorted fraction had its genomic DNA isolated and then quantified by UV absorbance on a Nanodrop 2000c.

Here the chain combines TRBV7-8 and TRBJ1-2; the central 10 bases match TRBD1. The sequence came from a woman aged 25 to 39 in good health. Sequenced sample: memory CD4+ T cells sorted from blood. The cell subset or site tag for this specimen amounts to: CD45RA-negative fraction. CDR3 protein: CASSEDRGRPNYGYTF. The DNA is as follows: TGTGCCAGCAGCGAAGACAGGGGGCGACCTAACTATGGCTACACCTTC. Supplemented by the reference TRBV7-8 and TRBJ1-2 proteins around the CDR3, the complete variable domain is GAGVSQSPRYKVAKRGQDVALRCDPISGHVSLFWYQQALGQGPEFLTYFQNEAQLDKSGLPSDRFFAERPEGSVSTLKIQRTQQEDSAVYLCASSEDRGRPNYGYTFGSGTRLTVV.